A selection of T cell receptor beta chains follows, all from one sample in a study of blood T cell repertoires in COVID-19. Data came from immunoSEQ multiplex PCR; TCRdb stores just in-frame clones and leaves some out. In the table there are about 120,000 clones, 60% to 85% of which are singletons. Sequenced sample: peripheral blood. The source is a man in his sixties or seventies with acute or convalescent COVID-19. Each CDR3 is given with its conserved first and last residue. Each record gives: D gene, clone size, V gene, J gene, CDR3 DNA, CDR3 protein. A D gene is named only where the DNA matches it firmly. Some rows have no size entry. The others give once, few or many, or a class for an expanded clone.

D gene: TRBD2; clone size: .; V gene: TRBV11-2; J gene: TRBJ2-1; CDR3 DNA: TGTGCCAGCAGCTTAATACTAGCGGGGGCAGGTGAGCAGTTCTTC; CDR3 protein: CASSLILAGAGEQFF
D gene: TRBD2; clone size: .; V gene: TRBV19; J gene: TRBJ2-2; CDR3 DNA: TGTGCCAGTAGTATCGCTAGCGGGGGGGTGAACACCGGGGAGCTGTTTTTT; CDR3 protein: CASSIASGGVNTGELFF
D gene: TRBD1; clone size: .; V gene: TRBV6-2/TRBV6-3; J gene: TRBJ1-1; CDR3 DNA: TGTGCCAGCAGTTCCAGACAGGGGGCTGTGAACACTGAAGCTTTCTTT; CDR3 protein: CASSSRQGAVNTEAFF
D gene: .; clone size: .; V gene: TRBV12-5; J gene: TRBJ2-7; CDR3 DNA: TGTGCTAGTGGTTTGGGGCAGGGAGGTTACGAGCAGTACTTC; CDR3 protein: CASGLGQGGYEQYF
D gene: .; clone size: .; V gene: TRBV19; J gene: TRBJ1-3; CDR3 DNA: TGTGCCAGTAGTCTCCAGGGAATGGGCTCTGGAAACACCATATATTTT; CDR3 protein: CASSLQGMGSGNTIYF
D gene: .; clone size: .; V gene: TRBV19; J gene: TRBJ1-1; CDR3 DNA: TGTGCCAGTAGTACGGGACTGTTCAGGCCAGGAGCGATGAACACTGAAGCTTTCTTT; CDR3 protein: CASSTGLFRPGAMNTEAFF
D gene: TRBD1; clone size: .; V gene: TRBV19; J gene: TRBJ1-1; CDR3 DNA: TGTGCCAGTAGTGGAAGACAGGGCGCAGCTTTCTTT; CDR3 protein: CASSGRQGAAFF
D gene: .; clone size: .; V gene: TRBV6-5; J gene: TRBJ2-1; CDR3 DNA: TGTGCCAGCAGTTACAACCCGGAGTATAATGAGCAGTTCTTC; CDR3 protein: CASSYNPEYNEQFF
D gene: .; clone size: .; V gene: TRBV28; J gene: TRBJ1-5; CDR3 DNA: TGTGCCAGCAGACCCGGCGGACAGAGTCAGCCCCAGCATTTT; CDR3 protein: CASRPGGQSQPQHF
D gene: TRBD1; clone size: few; V gene: TRBV19; J gene: TRBJ2-1; CDR3 DNA: TGTGCCAGTAGTACTAAAGCCCGGGACAGGGTCTACAATGAGCAGTTCTTC; CDR3 protein: CASSTKARDRVYNEQFF
D gene: .; clone size: .; V gene: TRBV6-2/TRBV6-3; J gene: TRBJ2-3; CDR3 DNA: TGTGCCAGCAGTTACGGGGCCGGGCGGCCATACACAGATACGCAGTATTTT; CDR3 protein: CASSYGAGRPYTDTQYF
D gene: .; clone size: .; V gene: TRBV5-1; J gene: TRBJ1-4; CDR3 DNA: TGCGCCAGCAGCTTGGGGGCCATTGCAACTAATGAAAAACTGTTTTTT; CDR3 protein: CASSLGAIATNEKLFF
D gene: TRBD1; clone size: .; V gene: TRBV11-2; J gene: TRBJ1-4; CDR3 DNA: TGTGCCAGCAGCATGGGACAGCTATTTGCAACTAATGAAAAACTGTTTTTT; CDR3 protein: CASSMGQLFATNEKLFF
D gene: .; clone size: .; V gene: TRBV3-1/TRBV3-2; J gene: TRBJ2-7; CDR3 DNA: TGTGCCAGCAGCCCATACTTACCGGGACACGGACTGGAGCAGTACTTC; CDR3 protein: CASSPYLPGHGLEQYF
D gene: .; clone size: once; V gene: TRBV7-6; J gene: TRBJ2-5; CDR3 DNA: TGTGCCAGCAGCCGCCGCAGGGTCAACCAAGAGACCCAGTACTTC; CDR3 protein: CASSRRRVNQETQYF
D gene: TRBD2; clone size: .; V gene: TRBV6-5; J gene: TRBJ2-3; CDR3 DNA: TGTGCCAGCAGTTACTCTTGGCGGGGGGGGGCAGATACGCAGTATTTT; CDR3 protein: CASSYSWRGGADTQYF